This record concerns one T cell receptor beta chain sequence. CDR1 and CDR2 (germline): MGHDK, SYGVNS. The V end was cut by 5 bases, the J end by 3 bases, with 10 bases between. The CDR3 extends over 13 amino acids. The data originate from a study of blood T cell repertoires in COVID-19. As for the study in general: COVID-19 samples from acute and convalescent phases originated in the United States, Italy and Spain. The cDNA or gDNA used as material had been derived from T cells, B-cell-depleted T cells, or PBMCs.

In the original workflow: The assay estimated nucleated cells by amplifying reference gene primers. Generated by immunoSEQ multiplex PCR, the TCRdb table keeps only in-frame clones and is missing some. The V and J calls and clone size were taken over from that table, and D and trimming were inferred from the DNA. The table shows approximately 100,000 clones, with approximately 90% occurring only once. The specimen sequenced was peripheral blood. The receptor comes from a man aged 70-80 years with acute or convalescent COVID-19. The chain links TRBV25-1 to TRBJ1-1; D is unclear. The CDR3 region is CASSRGSDTEAFF. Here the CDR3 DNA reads TGTGCCAGCAGTCGAGGATCGGACACTGAAGCTTTCTTT.